This T cell receptor beta chain emerged from a study of control samples from healthy donors and cancer patients (dated by TCRdb to 2020 to 2022). The library was produced with the immunoSEQ multiplex PCR assay. Not all clones reach the TCRdb copy of this immuneACCESS table, which keeps in-frame sequences only. Checked studies attribute under half of the gap to unresolved V genes and leave the rest unexplained. This sample is represented by some 250,000 clones; approximately 80% of them were singletons. The ten largest clones represent about an eighth of the sample. Comment on this clone: Its antigen remains unidentified. Base qualities are not at hand, and no much larger clone is one base apart.

A distance of 21 bases separates the germline ends of V and J, which lose 3 bases and 3 bases respectively. Including cysteine and phenylalanine, the CDR3 has 18 amino acids. Of all the DNA, just the CDR3 is kept, 54 bases in frame from base 1. Via the germline V gene, CDR1 is MGHRA and CDR2 YSYEKL. This clonotype was obtained from a woman in her fifties or sixties with lung cancer. The chain is assembled from TRBV4-1 and TRBJ1-5, with no confidently assigned D gene. The sequencing input was PBMCs. The CDR3 protein sequence reads: CASSQSSPSTISNQPQHF. The sequenced DNA: TGCGCCAGCAGCCAGAGCTCACCTTCCACCATCTCCAATCAGCCCCAGCATTTT.